A single T cell receptor beta chain is shown here with its context. Its target is unknown. This record belongs to a study of cytotoxic CD8 clonotypes in ibrutinib-treated CLL. Overall study context: In all, about a dozen patients were relapsed/refractory, approximately 16 were treatment-naive and roughly 18 were IGHV unmutated. Patients attained 25 or so partial and 2 complete responses; at median about 74 months, around 15 remained remitted while about twelve progressed. Study observations and caveats: Baseline clonality exceeded age-matched healthy donors and tracked circulating CD8+ T-cell counts. Public clonotypes were seen rarely and were contracted or stable on treatment.

V was pared by 0 bases and J by 5 bases, with 5 bases between. The CDR3 contains 13 residues. Germline V CDR1 and CDR2: MGHRA, YSYEKL. The assay was immunoSEQ multiplex PCR, and TCRdb's table has in-frame clones only and misses some. In the table there are 160,000 or so clones, roughly 86% of which are singletons. The TCR comes from a human donor with chronic lymphocytic leukemia. The sample here was PBMCs, taken after 12 months of ibrutinib treatment. V and J are TRBV4-1 and TRBJ1-5; D remains unclear. CDR3 DNA sequence: TGCGCCAGCAGCCAAGATGGAGATCAGCCCCAGCATTTT. Translation gives CASSQDGDQPQHF.